What follows are 29 T cell receptor beta chains derived from one specimen sequenced in a study of blood T cell repertoires in COVID-19. Sequencing was performed with immunoSEQ multiplex PCR; in TCRdb, only in-frame clones are kept and a portion is missing. The sample yields around 30,000 clones, about nine tenths seen once. Material for sequencing was peripheral blood. These receptors all come from a man aged 80 or over with acute or convalescent COVID-19.

The chain uses TRBV5-1 and TRBJ2-5; maybe TRBD1 (6 bases). The germline gives CDR1 SGHRS, CDR2 YFSETQ. V lost 2 bases, J lost 0 bases, and 11 bases lay in between. The length of the CDR3 is 15 residues. CDR3 amino acids: CASSLGQSYQETQYF. The CDR3 DNA is TGCGCCAGCAGCTTAGGACAGTCGTACCAAGAGACCCAGTACTTC.

This clone was seen only once. This rearrangement joins TRBV9 to TRBJ2-5, with 7 bases that match TRBD1. Germline CDR1 and CDR2: SGDLS and YYNGEE. The CDR3 is made up of 15 amino acids. V lost 3 bases and J lost 3; bases outside the gene matches: 8. CDR3 sequence reads: CASSGIRGREETQYF. The CDR3 DNA reads TGTGCCAGCAGCGGGATCAGGGGGAGAGAAGAGACCCAGTACTTC.

The chain carries TRBV12-5 and TRBJ1-1; 8 bases align to TRBD1. The germline V gene encodes CDR1 LGHNT and CDR2 FRNRAP. The length of the CDR3 is 18 residues. Trimming removed 0 bases from V and 1 base from J; junction bases left unmatched: 10. CDR3 sequence reads: CASGLVNPGQGQNTEAFF. CDR3 in DNA: TGTGCTAGTGGTTTGGTGAACCCCGGACAGGGACAGAACACTGAAGCTTTCTTT.

This clone was counted between two and nine times. V usage is TRBV10-3 and J usage is TRBJ1-1, with a possible D match to TRBD1 (6 bases). The CDR3 totals 14 residues. V lost 11 bases and J 4 bases, leaving 20 bases between the germline ends. CDR1 and CDR2 from the germline V gene are ENHRY and SYGVKD. CDR3 sequence (DNA): TGTGCCGGCGGCGGGGGCCTGGCGGGCACTGAAGCTTTCTTT. Its translation is CAGGGGLAGTEAFF.

The chain links TRBV9 to TRBJ2-7; no firm D call. V was clipped by 0 bases and J by 1 base, with 8 bases between them. Per the germline V gene, CDR1 is SGDLS and CDR2 is YYNGEE. The CDR3 runs 14 residues. Here the CDR3 reads CASSVGAQSYEQYF. The CDR3 DNA follows: TGTGCCAGCAGCGTAGGTGCCCAGTCCTACGAGCAGTACTTC.

This chain uses TRBV5-6 with TRBJ2-2, with D possibly matching TRBD1 (7 bases). The CDR3 covers 16 residues. V was trimmed by 2 bases and J by 4 bases, leaving 15 bases between them. Germline CDR1 reads SGHDT; CDR2 reads YYEEEE. The CDR3 DNA is TGTGCCAGCAGCTTACCCAGGGGGAGGAGCACCGGGGAGCTGTTTTTT. Its protein product is CASSLPRGRSTGELFF.

As for this clone: A junction end diverges from the germline sequence, so it may reflect a read error. The rearrangement joins TRBV12-3 or TRBV12-4 to TRBJ2-7; no reliable D call. The CDR3 extends over 11 amino acids. The CDR3 DNA is TGTGCCAGCAGTTTCTCCCACGAGCAGTACTTC. Protein sequence: CASSFSHEQYF.

The genes are TRBV28 and TRBJ2-2; D is uncertain. Germline CDR1 MDHEN, CDR2 SYDVKM. The V gene lost 3 bases and the J gene lost 5 bases, with 4 bases spanning the gap. CDR3 length: 12 amino acids. The CDR3 spells CASSLSTGELFF. In DNA, the CDR3 is TGTGCCAGCAGTTTGAGTACCGGGGAGCTGTTTTTT. The entire variable domain, with the rest obtained from reference TRBV28 and TRBJ2-2, is as follows: DVKVTQSSRYLVKRTGEKVFLECVQDMDHENMFWYRQDPGLGLRLIYFSYDVKMKEKGDIPEGYSVSREKKERFSLILESASTNQTSMYLCASSLSTGELFFGEGSRLTVL.

CDR3 nucleotides: TGCGCCAGCAGCTTGGCCGGACAGGGCGAACCCCTCCACTTT. Translated, it gives CASSLAGQGEPLHF. The chain has TRBV5-1 and TRBJ1-6; 8 bases line up with TRBD1. Losses at the gene ends were 0 bases for V and 12 bases for J; bases not matched to a gene: 5. Germline-derived CDR1 and CDR2 are SGHRS and YFSETQ. This CDR3 is 14 amino acids long.

The chain recombines TRBV9 with TRBJ1-2; a possible D gene is TRBD1 (6 bases). The CDR3 is 13 amino acids. V lost 3 bases to trimming and J lost 4 bases, with 10 bases between them. CDR1 SGDLS and CDR2 YYNGEE come from the germline V gene. The DNA of the CDR3 is TGTGCCAGCAGCGCGGGACACCGCTATGGCTACACCTTC. This encodes CASSAGHRYGYTF.

This chain connects TRBV2 to TRBJ1-3; perhaps TRBD1 as D (6 bases). CDR1 is SNHLY and CDR2 is FYNNEI in the germline V gene. The CDR3 has 15 residues. V dropped 1 base and J dropped 3 bases, with 10 bases sitting between them. The CDR3 sequence is CASSEDRAGGNTIYF. For the CDR3, the DNA is TGTGCCAGCAGTGAAGACAGGGCTGGTGGAAACACCATATATTTT.

This clone was recorded only once. The V call is TRBV18, the J call TRBJ1-2, with 9 bases matching TRBD1. V trimming: 1 base; J trimming: 4 bases; junction bases outside the gene matches: 4. The CDR3 has 15 amino acids. In germline, CDR1 is KGHSH, CDR2 LQKENI. The CDR3: CASSPQQGAAYGYTF. The CDR3 DNA reads TGTGCCAGCTCACCACAACAGGGGGCTGCCTATGGCTACACCTTC. Combining the CDR3 with reference TRBV18 and TRBJ1-2 gives the whole variable domain NAGVMQNPRHLVRRRGQEARLRCSPMKGHSHVYWYRQLPEEGLKFMVYLQKENIIDESGMPKERFSAEFPKEGPSILRIQQVVRGDSAAYFCASSPQQGAAYGYTFGSGTRLTVV.

The V and J genes are TRBV5-6 and TRBJ1-1; D gene ambiguous. With 0 bases removed from V and 0 bases from J, the gap between germline ends came to 9 bases. This CDR3 has 15 amino acids. From germline, CDR1 is SGHDT and CDR2 YYEEEE. In DNA, the CDR3 is TGTGCCAGCAGCTTGGGACTGATCCTGAACACTGAAGCTTTCTTT. Residues: CASSLGLILNTEAFF.

V and J are TRBV29-1 and TRBJ1-2; 11 bases agree with TRBD1. This CDR3 has 15 amino acids. The V and J ends lost 1 base and 6 bases, in that order; junction bases with no gene match: 7. Germline V gene lookup returns CDR1 SQVTM and CDR2 ANQGSEA. In nucleotides, the CDR3 is TGCAGCGTTGAAGGGGCGGACAGGGGGCGGAATGGCTACACCTTC. As protein: CSVEGADRGRNGYTF.

This clone has only one observation. The V call is TRBV9, the J call TRBJ1-4; TRBD1 agrees at 10 bases. The CDR3 consists of 19 residues. Germline loops: CDR1 SGDLS, CDR2 YYNGEE. Trimming at V came to 3 bases and at J to 1 base, leaving 12 bases not matched to a gene. CDR3 in DNA: TGTGCCAGCAGCGGTGGAGCCGGGACAGGGGCTGGAACTAATGAAAAACTGTTTTTT. Protein product: CASSGGAGTGAGTNEKLFF. Full variable domain (remainder filled in from reference TRBV9 and TRBJ1-4): DSGVTQTPKHLITATGQRVTLRCSPRSGDLSVYWYQQSLDQGLQFLIQYYNGEERAKGNILERFSAQQFPDLHSELNLSSLELGDSALYFCASSGGAGTGAGTNEKLFFGSGTQLSVL.

The CDR3 nucleotides read TGTGCCAGCAGGGTTGTGACAAAAGGATCAGCTTTCTTT. Translated, it gives CASRVVTKGSAFF. V gene TRBV2 combines with J gene TRBJ1-1, with D uncertain. The CDR3 is 13 residues long. Germline assignment: CDR1 SNHLY and CDR2 FYNNEI. The germline V and J ends were trimmed by 6 bases and 10 bases, with 18 bases remaining between them. Drawing the rest from reference TRBV2 and TRBJ1-1, the complete variable domain is EPEVTQTPSHQVTQMGQEVILRCVPISNHLYFYWYRQILGQKVEFLVSFYNNEISEKSEIFDDQFSVERPDGSNFTLKIRSTKLEDSAMYFCASRVVTKGSAFFGQGTRLTVV.

The chain's CDR3 is CASSRQGSNEKLFF. The DNA of the CDR3 is TGTGCCAGCAGCCGACAGGGCTCTAATGAAAAACTGTTTTTT. V and J are TRBV9 and TRBJ1-4; the match to TRBD1 covers 7 bases. Germline trimming cut 4 bases from V and 3 bases from J; bases unmatched to any gene: 3. CDR3 length: 14 residues. Germline lookup yields CDR1 SGDLS and CDR2 YYNGEE. The full variable domain, its missing parts supplied by reference TRBV9 and TRBJ1-4, is DSGVTQTPKHLITATGQRVTLRCSPRSGDLSVYWYQQSLDQGLQFLIQYYNGEERAKGNILERFSAQQFPDLHSELNLSSLELGDSALYFCASSRQGSNEKLFFGSGTQLSVL.

This chain uses TRBV29-1 with TRBJ1-1; 9 bases are shared with TRBD1. This CDR3 is 13 amino acids long. Trimming took 7 bases from V and 7 from J; bases not matched to a gene: 10. In germline, CDR1 is SQVTM, CDR2 ANQGSEA. The CDR3 loop is CSGSDRGEGEAFF. The CDR3 nucleotides are TGCAGCGGGTCGGACAGGGGAGAGGGTGAAGCTTTCTTT.

J is TRBJ1-2 and V is TRBV6-4; D is unclear. CDR3 size: 13 residues. Germline V gene data show CDR1 as MRHNA and CDR2 as SNTAGT. The V and J ends lost 6 bases and 8 bases respectively, with 16 bases between them. The CDR3 loop reads CASRETVGSGYTF. The CDR3 DNA reads as TGTGCCAGCAGAGAGACGGTCGGTAGCGGCTACACCTTC.

This clone has a handful of counts. This rearrangement joins TRBV5-1 to TRBJ1-1, with 8 bases fitting TRBD1. The V segment lost 7 bases and the J segment 6 bases; nucleotides outside the gene matches: 8. The CDR3 sequence is 13 residues long. Germline lookup yields CDR1 SGHRS and CDR2 YFSETQ. The CDR3 nucleotides are TGCGCCAGCGGCGCCACAGGGGGAGCTGAAGCTTTCTTT. This sequence encodes CASGATGGAEAFF.

This clone was counted only a few times. This chain uses TRBV7-9 with TRBJ1-4, with 7 positions matching TRBD1. CDR3 size: 16 residues. V lost 4 bases and J lost 8; bases outside the gene matches: 13. Germline values: CDR1 SEHNR, CDR2 FQNEAQ (reference sequence). The CDR3 is CASSSGQVRRREKLFF. The CDR3 DNA is TGTGCCAGCAGCTCCGGACAGGTTCGCAGACGAGAAAAACTGTTTTTT.

This clone has only one observation. CDR3 region: CASSLVSGDATEAFF. In DNA, the CDR3 is TGCGCCAGCAGCTTGGTCTCGGGGGACGCCACTGAAGCTTTCTTT. The chain combines TRBV5-1 with TRBJ1-1, with D tentatively TRBD1 (5 bases). V lost 0 bases to trimming and J lost 4 bases, with 13 bases between them. The CDR3 sequence is 15 residues long. In germline, CDR1 is SGHRS, CDR2 YFSETQ.

This rearrangement joins TRBV11-1 to TRBJ2-5, with a tentative D call TRBD2 (6 bases). V lost 5 bases, J lost 4 bases, and 17 bases lay in between. Germline CDR1 SGHAT, CDR2 FQDESV (reference sequence). This CDR3 contains 15 residues. In nucleotides, the CDR3 is TGTGCCAGCAGCCGGGGCGGCGGGACGCGAGAGACCCAGTACTTC. Protein product: CASSRGGGTRETQYF. The complete variable domain, with remaining parts taken from reference TRBV11-1 and TRBJ2-5, reads EAEVAQSPRYKITEKSQAVAFWCDPISGHATLYWYRQILGQGPELLVQFQDESVVDDSQLPKDRFSAERLKGVDSTLKIQPAELGDSAMYLCASSRGGGTRETQYFGPGTRLLVL.

The chain has TRBV15 and TRBJ1-1; TRBD1 aligns across 10 bases. The V gene end was trimmed by 0 bases and the J gene end by 5 bases; junction bases not matched to a gene: 15. Germline CDR1 reads LNHNV; CDR2 reads YYDKDF (reference sequence). This CDR3 has 19 amino acids. CDR3 amino acids: CATSRDVGTGAFVGTEAFF. DNA for the CDR3: TGTGCCACCAGCAGAGATGTGGGGACAGGGGCGTTTGTAGGGACTGAAGCTTTCTTT.

This sequence joins TRBV18 and TRBJ1-5; D is ambiguous. V was trimmed by 3 bases and J by 0 bases, leaving 3 bases between them. The length of the CDR3 is 13 residues. Germline V gene lookup returns CDR1 KGHSH and CDR2 LQKENI. The CDR3: CASSPYSNQPQHF. The DNA of the CDR3 is TGTGCCAGCTCACCGTATAGCAATCAGCCCCAGCATTTT.

This clone was seen a handful of times. The CDR3 coding sequence is TGTGCCAGCAGTGATCGGGCAGGGGGCCATCAGCCCCAGCATTTT. It specifies CASSDRAGGHQPQHF. The genes are TRBV6-1 and TRBJ1-5; TRBD1 matches at 8 bases. The germline V gene has CDR1 MNHNS and CDR2 SASEGT. V trimming: 3 bases; J trimming: 5 bases; junction bases outside the gene matches: 6. The CDR3 has 15 residues.

The chain joins TRBV7-2 to TRBJ1-1; perhaps TRBD1 as D (5 bases). CDR1 and CDR2 from the germline V gene are SGHTA and FQGNSA. V gave up 5 bases and J gave up 11 bases, with 15 bases separating them. CDR3 length: 12 residues. The CDR3 DNA reads TGTGCCAGCAGCCTCTCGTCCGGGGGGGCTTTCTTT. It encodes CASSLSSGGAFF. The complete variable domain, with remaining parts taken from reference TRBV7-2 and TRBJ1-1, reads GAGVSQSPSNKVTEKGKDVELRCDPISGHTALYWYRQSLGQGLEFLIYFQGNSAPDKSGLPSDRFSAERTGGSVSTLTIQRTQQEDSAVYLCASSLSSGGAFFGQGTRLTVV.

The J gene is TRBJ2-1, the V gene TRBV18; D is perhaps TRBD2 (6 bases). Germline V gives CDR1 KGHSH, CDR2 LQKENI. V was pared by 5 bases and J by 6 bases, with 11 bases between. The CDR3 totals 13 residues. CDR3 DNA sequence: TGTGCCAGCTCATCCCGGGAGCTCAATGAGCAGTTCTTC. It encodes CASSSRELNEQFF.

This clone was seen a single time. The chain is built from TRBV19 and TRBJ1-4; a weak D match, TRBD1 (6 bases). Deletions cut 6 bases from V and 0 bases from J, with 14 bases between. The CDR3 spans 16 residues. The germline gives CDR1 LNHDA, CDR2 SQIVND (reference sequence). The CDR3 DNA reads TGTGCCAGTAGGATTCGGGACACCGCAACTAATGAAAAACTGTTTTTT. Translation: CASRIRDTATNEKLFF.